Included here is one TCR beta chain sequence, with context. Its antigen is unknown. No much larger clone is present one base from it, and per-base qualities are unavailable. These data belong to a study of blood T cell repertoires in COVID-19 (dated by TCRdb to the early 2020s). With regard to the full study: Samples covering the acute and convalescent phases of COVID-19 were provided by collaborators in the United States, Italy and Spain. The material from the prospective study consisted of cDNA or gDNA derived from T cells, B-cell-depleted T cells, or PBMCs. The dataset comprised deeply sampled blood TCRbeta repertoires from subjects exposed to, actively infected with, or recovered from COVID-19. The repertoires were released in a freely available public database meant as a resource for research on the immune response to SARS-CoV-2. Samples were obtained from the ongoing ImmuneRACE study (first 160 participants) and from roughly 1,300 subjects provided by 6 global collaborators. Nearly every sample came with metadata listing a de-identified subject ID, COVID-19 status, age in years and sex. Where HLA class I and class II types were available, the types were taken from metadata supplied by the sample provider, not from assay-based typing.

TCRbeta CDR3 regions were amplified from genomic DNA by means of the immunoSEQ Assay, a bias-controlled multiplex PCR. In the authors' own workflow: The number of nucleated cells in each sample was estimated from the amplification of reference gene primers within the assay. To quantify the absolute abundance of each unique TCRbeta CDR3 rearrangement, sequence reads were collapsed and filtered. For each sample, productive Simpson clonality was calculated as the square root of Simpson's diversity index over productive rearrangements. Imported from immuneACCESS, the table was reduced by TCRdb to in-frame sequences with V and J called. These copies leave out some clones; in studies compared against another copy, an unresolved V gene accounts for under half, and the cause of the remainder is not known. For V, J and clone size, that table is used; D and trimming come from the DNA. The sample includes under 150,000 clones, with 85% to 90% observed a single time. The ten most abundant clones make up roughly a sixth of the sample.

The investigation overall reported the following: The amount of clinical and demographic metadata varied by source and participant and was provided uncurated.

The collaborating institutions used their own protocols to collect whole blood in K2EDTA tubes. For TCRbeta analysis, collaborators shipped samples as frozen whole blood, isolated PBMCs, or DNA extracted from either of those sample types. Here V drops 6 bases and J drops 5 bases, and the junction holds 8 bases not matched to any gene. From its cysteine to its phenylalanine, the CDR3 spans 14 amino acids. The only DNA kept is the CDR3, 42 bases in frame from the first base. Based on the germline V gene, the CDR1 and CDR2 sequences are SGHDT and YYEEEE. This receptor chain uses TRBV5-6 and TRBJ2-5; 9 bases in the junction line up with TRBD2. The sequenced sample was peripheral blood. The sequence was collected from a man in his forties or fifties with active or convalescent COVID-19. The CDR3 protein sequence reads: CASNPAGGWETQYF. The sequence in DNA is TGTGCCAGCAACCCCGCGGGGGGGTGGGAGACCCAGTACTTC.